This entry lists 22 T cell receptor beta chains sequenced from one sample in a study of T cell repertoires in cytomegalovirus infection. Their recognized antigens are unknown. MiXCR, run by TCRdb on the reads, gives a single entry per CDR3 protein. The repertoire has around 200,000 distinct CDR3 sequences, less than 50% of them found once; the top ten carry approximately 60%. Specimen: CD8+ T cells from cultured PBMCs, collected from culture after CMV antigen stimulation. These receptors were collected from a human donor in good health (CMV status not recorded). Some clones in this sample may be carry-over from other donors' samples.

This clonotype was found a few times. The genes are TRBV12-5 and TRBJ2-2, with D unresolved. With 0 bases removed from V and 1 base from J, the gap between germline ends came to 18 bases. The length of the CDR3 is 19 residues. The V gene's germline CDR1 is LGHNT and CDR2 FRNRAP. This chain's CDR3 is CASGLVEVYVPLNTGELFF. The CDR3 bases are TGTGCTAGTGGTTTGGTAGAAGTGTACGTACCCTTGAACACCGGGGAGCTGTTTTTT.

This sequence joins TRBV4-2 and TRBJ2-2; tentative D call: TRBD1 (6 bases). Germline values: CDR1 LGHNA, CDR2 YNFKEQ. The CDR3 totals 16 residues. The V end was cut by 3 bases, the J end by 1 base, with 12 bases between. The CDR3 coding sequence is TGTGCCAGCAGCCATAGACAGGTCCTGAACACCGGGGAGCTGTTTTTT. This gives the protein CASSHRQVLNTGELFF.

The CDR3: CASSVDYRGSNTEAFF. Here the CDR3 DNA reads TGTGCCAGCAGCGTCGACTACAGGGGATCGAACACTGAAGCTTTCTTT. The chain recombines TRBV9 with TRBJ1-1, with 7 bases lining up with TRBD1. Trimming removed 2 bases from V and 1 base from J; junction bases left unmatched: 8. Germline V gene data show CDR1 as SGDLS and CDR2 as YYNGEE. The CDR3 contains 16 residues.

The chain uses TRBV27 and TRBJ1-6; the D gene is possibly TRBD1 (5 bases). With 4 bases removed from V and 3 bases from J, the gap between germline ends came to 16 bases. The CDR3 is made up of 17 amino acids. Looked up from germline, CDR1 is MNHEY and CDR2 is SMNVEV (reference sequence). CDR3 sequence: CASSSPRQGGYNSPLHF. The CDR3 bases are TGTGCCAGCAGTTCCCCCCGGCAGGGCGGCTATAATTCACCCCTCCACTTT.

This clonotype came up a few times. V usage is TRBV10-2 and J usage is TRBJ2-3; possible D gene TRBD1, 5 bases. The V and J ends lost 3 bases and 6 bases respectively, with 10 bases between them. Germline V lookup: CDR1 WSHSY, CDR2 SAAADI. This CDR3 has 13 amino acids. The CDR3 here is CASSERGRDTQYF. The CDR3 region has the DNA TGCGCCAGCAGTGAAAGGGGCAGGGATACGCAGTATTTT.

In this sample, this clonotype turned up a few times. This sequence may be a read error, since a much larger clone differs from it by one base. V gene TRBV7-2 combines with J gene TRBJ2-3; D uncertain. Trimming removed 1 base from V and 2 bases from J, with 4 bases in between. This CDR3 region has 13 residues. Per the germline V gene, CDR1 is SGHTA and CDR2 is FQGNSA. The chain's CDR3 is CASSLDNTDTQYF. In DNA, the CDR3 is TGTGCCAGCAGCTTAGACAACACAGATACGCAGTATTTT.

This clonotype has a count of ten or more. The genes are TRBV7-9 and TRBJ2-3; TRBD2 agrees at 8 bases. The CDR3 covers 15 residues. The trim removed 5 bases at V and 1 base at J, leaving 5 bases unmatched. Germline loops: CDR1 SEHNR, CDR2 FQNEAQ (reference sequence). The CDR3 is CASSPPGGRTDTQYF. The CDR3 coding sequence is TGTGCCAGCAGCCCCCCGGGGGGGCGCACAGATACGCAGTATTTT.

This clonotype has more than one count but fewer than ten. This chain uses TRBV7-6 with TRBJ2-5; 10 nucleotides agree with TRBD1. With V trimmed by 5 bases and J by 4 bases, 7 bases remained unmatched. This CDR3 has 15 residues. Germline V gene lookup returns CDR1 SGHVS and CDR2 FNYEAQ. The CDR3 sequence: CASSPGTGATETQYF. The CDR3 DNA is TGTGCCAGCAGCCCCGGGACAGGGGCGACAGAGACCCAGTACTTC.

The CDR3 sequence is CASSMGTSSPDTQYF. In nucleotides, the CDR3 is TGTGCCAGTAGTATGGGGACTAGTTCCCCAGATACGCAGTATTTT. The chain links TRBV19 to TRBJ2-3, with 8 bases that match TRBD2. CDR3 length: 15 residues. Unmatched junction bases numbered 6, after V lost 3 bases and J lost 4 bases. Germline V gene data show CDR1 as LNHDA and CDR2 as SQIVND (reference sequence).

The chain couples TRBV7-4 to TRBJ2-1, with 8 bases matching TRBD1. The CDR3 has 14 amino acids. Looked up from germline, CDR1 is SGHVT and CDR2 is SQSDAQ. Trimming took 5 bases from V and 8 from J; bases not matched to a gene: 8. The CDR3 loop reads CASSIGQGRDEQFF. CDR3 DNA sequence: TGTGCCAGCAGCATAGGACAGGGTCGGGATGAGCAGTTCTTC.

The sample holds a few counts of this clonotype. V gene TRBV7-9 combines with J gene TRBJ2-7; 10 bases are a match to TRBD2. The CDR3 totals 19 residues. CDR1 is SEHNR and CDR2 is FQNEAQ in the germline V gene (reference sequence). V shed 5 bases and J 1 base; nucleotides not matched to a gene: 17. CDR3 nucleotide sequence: TGTGCCAGCAGCGCGAAACTTGGGCTAGCGGGAGATTTTTCCTACGAGCAGTACTTC. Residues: CASSAKLGLAGDFSYEQYF.

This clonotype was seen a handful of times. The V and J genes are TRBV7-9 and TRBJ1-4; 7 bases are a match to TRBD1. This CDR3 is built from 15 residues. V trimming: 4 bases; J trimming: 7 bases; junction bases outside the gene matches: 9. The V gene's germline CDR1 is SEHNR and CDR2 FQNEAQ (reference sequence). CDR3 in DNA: TGTGCCAGCAGCTCAACAGGGGAATTGGGTGAAAAACTGTTTTTT. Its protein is CASSSTGELGEKLFF. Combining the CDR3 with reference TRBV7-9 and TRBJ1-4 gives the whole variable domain DTGVSQNPRHKITKRGQNVTFRCDPISEHNRLYWYRQTLGQGPEFLTYFQNEAQLEKSRLLSDRFSAERPKGSFSTLEIQRTEQGDSAMYLCASSSTGELGEKLFFGSGTQLSVL.

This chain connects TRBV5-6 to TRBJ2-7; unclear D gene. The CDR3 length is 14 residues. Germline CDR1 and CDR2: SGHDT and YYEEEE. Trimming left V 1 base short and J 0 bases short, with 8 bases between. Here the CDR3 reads CASSLYEYSYEQYF. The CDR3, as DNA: TGTGCCAGCAGCTTGTACGAGTACTCCTACGAGCAGTACTTC.

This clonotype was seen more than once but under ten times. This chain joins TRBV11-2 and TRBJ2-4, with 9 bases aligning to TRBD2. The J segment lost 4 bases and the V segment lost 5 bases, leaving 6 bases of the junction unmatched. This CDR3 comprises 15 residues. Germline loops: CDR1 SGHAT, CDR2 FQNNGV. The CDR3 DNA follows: TGTGCCAGCAGCCCACAAGGACTAGCGAAAAACATTCAGTACTTC. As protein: CASSPQGLAKNIQYF.

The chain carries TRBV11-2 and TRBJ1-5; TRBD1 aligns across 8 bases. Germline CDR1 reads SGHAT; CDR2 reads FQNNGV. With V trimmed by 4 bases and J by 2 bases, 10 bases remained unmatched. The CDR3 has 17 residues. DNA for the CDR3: TGTGCCAGCAGCTCCAATGCAGGGGGCGCCGGCAATCAGCCCCAGCATTTT. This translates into CASSSNAGGAGNQPQHF. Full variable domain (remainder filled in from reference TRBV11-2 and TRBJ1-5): EAGVAQSPRYKIIEKRQSVAFWCNPISGHATLYWYQQILGQGPKLLIQFQNNGVVDDSQLPKDRFSAERLKGVDSTLKIQPAKLEDSAVYLCASSSNAGGAGNQPQHFGDGTRLSIL.

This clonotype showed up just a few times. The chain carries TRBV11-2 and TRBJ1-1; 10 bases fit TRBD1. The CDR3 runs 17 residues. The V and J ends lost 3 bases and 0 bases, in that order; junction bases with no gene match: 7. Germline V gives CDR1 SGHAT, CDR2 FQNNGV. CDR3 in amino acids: CASSFVDRGPMNTEAFF. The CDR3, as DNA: TGTGCCAGCAGCTTCGTAGACAGGGGGCCGATGAACACTGAAGCTTTCTTT.

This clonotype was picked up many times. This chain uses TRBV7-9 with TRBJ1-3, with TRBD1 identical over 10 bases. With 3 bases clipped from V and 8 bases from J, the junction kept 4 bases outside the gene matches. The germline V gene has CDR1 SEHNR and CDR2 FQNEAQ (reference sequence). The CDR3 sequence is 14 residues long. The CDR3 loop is CASSFGQGVDTIYF. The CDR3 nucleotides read TGTGCCAGCAGCTTCGGACAGGGGGTGGACACCATATATTTT.

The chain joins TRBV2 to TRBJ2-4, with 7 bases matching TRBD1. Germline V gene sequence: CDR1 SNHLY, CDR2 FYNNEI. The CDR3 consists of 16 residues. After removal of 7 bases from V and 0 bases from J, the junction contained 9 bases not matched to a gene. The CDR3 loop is CASNGDSNRAKNIQYF. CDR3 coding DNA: TGTGCCAGCAATGGGGACAGCAATCGAGCCAAAAACATTCAGTACTTC.

The CDR3 loop is CASGLRDPKRLFF. The CDR3 nucleotides are TGTGCTAGTGGTTTGAGGGACCCGAAACGGCTGTTTTTT. The rearrangement links TRBV12-5 to TRBJ1-4, with D maybe TRBD1 (5 bases). Trimming stripped 2 bases from V and 14 bases from J, with 15 bases between. This CDR3 has 13 residues. Germline V gene lookup returns CDR1 LGHNT and CDR2 FRNRAP.

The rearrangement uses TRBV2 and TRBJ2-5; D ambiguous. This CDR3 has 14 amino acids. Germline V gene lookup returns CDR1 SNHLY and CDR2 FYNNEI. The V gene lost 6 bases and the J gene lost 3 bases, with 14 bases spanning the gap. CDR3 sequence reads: CASSPGQDEETQYF. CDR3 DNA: TGTGCCAGCAGCCCCGGGCAGGACGAAGAGACCCAGTACTTC.

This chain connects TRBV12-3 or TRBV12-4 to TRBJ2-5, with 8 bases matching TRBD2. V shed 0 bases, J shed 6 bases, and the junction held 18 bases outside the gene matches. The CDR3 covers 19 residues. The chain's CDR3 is CASSLAVRRAGEYRQTQYF. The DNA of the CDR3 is TGTGCCAGCAGTTTAGCCGTGAGGAGAGCGGGGGAATACCGGCAGACCCAGTACTTC.

CDR3 DNA sequence: TGTGCCAGCAGCACCGGACAGATCTCCTACGAGCAGTACTTC. Its protein product is CASSTGQISYEQYF. The gene calls are TRBV7-8 and TRBJ2-7; tentative D call: TRBD1 (6 bases). V was cut by 5 bases and J by 0 bases, with 11 bases left in between. The CDR3 sequence is 14 residues long. Germline-derived CDR1 and CDR2 are SGHVS and FQNEAQ.